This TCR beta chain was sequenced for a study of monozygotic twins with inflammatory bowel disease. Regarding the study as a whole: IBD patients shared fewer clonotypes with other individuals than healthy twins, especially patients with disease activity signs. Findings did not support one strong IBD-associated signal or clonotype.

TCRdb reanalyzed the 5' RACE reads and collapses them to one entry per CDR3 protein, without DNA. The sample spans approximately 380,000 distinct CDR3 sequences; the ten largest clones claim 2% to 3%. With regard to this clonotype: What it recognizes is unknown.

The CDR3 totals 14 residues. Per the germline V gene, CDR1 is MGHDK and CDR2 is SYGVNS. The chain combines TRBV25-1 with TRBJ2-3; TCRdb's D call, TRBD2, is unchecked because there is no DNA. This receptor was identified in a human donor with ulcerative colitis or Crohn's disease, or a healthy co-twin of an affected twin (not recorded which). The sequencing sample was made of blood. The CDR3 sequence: CASSTAVVTDTQYF.